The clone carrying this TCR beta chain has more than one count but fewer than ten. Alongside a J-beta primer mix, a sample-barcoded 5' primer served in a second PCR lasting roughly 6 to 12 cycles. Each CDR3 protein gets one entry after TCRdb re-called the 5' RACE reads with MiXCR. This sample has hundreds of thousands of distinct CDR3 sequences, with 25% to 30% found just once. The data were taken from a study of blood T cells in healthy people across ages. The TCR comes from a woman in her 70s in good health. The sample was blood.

The CDR3 reads CASSLSLGGNEQFF. The DNA of the CDR3 is TGTGCCAGCAGTTTGTCGCTAGGGGGAAATGAGCAGTTCTTC. The J gene is TRBJ2-1, the V gene TRBV12-3 or TRBV12-4; maybe TRBD1 (6 bases). V was pared by 3 bases and J by 7 bases, with 13 bases between. The CDR3 totals 14 residues.